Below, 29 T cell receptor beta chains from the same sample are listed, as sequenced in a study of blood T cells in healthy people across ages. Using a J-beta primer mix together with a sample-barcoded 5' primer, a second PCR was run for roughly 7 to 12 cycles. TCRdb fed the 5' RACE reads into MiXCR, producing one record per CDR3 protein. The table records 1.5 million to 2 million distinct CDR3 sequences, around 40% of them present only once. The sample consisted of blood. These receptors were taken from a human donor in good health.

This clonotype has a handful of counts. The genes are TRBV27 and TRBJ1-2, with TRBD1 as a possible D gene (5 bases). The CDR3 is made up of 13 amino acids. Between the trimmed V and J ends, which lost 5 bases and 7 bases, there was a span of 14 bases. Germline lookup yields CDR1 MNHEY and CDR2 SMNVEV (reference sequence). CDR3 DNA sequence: TGTGCCAGCAGTATGGGACCAGGGATTGGCTACACCTTC. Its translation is CASSMGPGIGYTF.

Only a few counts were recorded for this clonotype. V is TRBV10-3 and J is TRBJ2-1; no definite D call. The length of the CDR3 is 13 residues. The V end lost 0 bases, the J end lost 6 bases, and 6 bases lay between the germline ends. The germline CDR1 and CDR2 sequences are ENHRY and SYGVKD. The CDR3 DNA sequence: TGTGCCATCAGTGAGTCACGTAGCAATGAGCAGTTCTTC. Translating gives CAISESRSNEQFF.

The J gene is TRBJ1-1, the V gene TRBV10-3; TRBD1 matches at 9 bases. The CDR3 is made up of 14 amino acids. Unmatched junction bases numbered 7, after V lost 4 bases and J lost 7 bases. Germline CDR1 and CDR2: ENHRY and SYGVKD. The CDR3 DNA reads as TGTGCCATCAGTGGCCGGGACAGGGCCCGTGAAGCTTTCTTT. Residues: CAISGRDRAREAFF.

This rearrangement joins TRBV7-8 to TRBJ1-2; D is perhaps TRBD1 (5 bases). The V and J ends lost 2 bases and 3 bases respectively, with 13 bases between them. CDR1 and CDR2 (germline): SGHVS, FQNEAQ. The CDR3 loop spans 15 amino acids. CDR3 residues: CASSLQGTWDYGYTF. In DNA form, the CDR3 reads TGTGCCAGCAGCTTACAGGGCACTTGGGACTATGGCTACACCTTC.

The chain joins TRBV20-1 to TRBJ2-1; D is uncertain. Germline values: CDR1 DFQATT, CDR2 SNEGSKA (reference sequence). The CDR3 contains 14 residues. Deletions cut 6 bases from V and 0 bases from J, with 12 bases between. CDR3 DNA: TGCAGTGCCGAGAGACCGAGCTCCTACAATGAGCAGTTCTTC. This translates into CSAERPSSYNEQFF.

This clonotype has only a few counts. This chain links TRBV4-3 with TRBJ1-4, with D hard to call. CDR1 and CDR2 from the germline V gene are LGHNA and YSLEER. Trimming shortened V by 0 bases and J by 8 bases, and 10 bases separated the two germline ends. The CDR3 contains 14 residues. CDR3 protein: CASSQDVVIEKLFF. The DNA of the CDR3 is TGCGCCAGCAGCCAAGATGTTGTTATAGAAAAACTGTTTTTT.

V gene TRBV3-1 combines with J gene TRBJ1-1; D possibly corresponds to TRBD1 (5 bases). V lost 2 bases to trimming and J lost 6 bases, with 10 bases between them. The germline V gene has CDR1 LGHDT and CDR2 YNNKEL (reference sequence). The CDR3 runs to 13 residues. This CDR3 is CASSQPGGAEAFF. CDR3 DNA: TGTGCCAGCAGCCAACCCGGAGGGGCTGAAGCTTTCTTT.

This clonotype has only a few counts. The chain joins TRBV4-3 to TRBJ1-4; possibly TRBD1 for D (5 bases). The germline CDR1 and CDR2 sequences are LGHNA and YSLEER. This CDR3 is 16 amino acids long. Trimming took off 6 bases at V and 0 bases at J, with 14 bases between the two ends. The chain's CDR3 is CASSHAREATNEKLFF. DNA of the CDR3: TGCGCCAGCAGTCACGCCAGGGAAGCAACTAATGAAAAACTGTTTTTT.

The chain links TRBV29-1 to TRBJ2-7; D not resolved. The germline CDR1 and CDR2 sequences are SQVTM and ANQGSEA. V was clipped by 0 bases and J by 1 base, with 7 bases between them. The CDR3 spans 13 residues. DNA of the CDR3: TGCAGCGTTGAAGATAAGAGTTCCTACGAGCAGTACTTC. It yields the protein CSVEDKSSYEQYF.

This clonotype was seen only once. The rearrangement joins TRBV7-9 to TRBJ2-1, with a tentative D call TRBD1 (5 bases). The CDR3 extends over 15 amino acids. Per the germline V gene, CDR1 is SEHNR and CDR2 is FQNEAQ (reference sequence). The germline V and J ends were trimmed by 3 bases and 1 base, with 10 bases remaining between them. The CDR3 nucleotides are TGTGCCAGCAGCTTCAGCAGGGAATCCTACAATGAGCAGTTCTTC. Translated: CASSFSRESYNEQFF.

Here the CDR3 DNA reads TGTGCCAGCAGCTCAGACAGCTTTCCCACAGATACGCAGTATTTT. Its translation is CASSSDSFPTDTQYF. The chain employs TRBV7-9 and TRBJ2-3, with TRBD1 as a possible D gene (5 bases). Looked up from germline, CDR1 is SEHNR and CDR2 is FQNEAQ (reference sequence). The CDR3 extends over 15 amino acids. The V end lost 4 bases, the J end lost 2 bases, and 13 bases lay between the germline ends.

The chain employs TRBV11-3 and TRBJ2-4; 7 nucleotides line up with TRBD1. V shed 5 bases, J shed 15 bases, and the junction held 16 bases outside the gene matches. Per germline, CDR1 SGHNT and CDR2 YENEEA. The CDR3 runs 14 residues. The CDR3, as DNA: TGTGCCAGCAGCCAAAGGGACAGTTCCTACGAGCGGTACTTC. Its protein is CASSQRDSSYERYF. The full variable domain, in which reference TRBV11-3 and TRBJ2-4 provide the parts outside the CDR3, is EAGVVQSPRYKIIEKKQPVAFWCNPISGHNTLYWYLQNLGQGPELLIRYENEEAVDDSQLPKDRFSAERLKGVDSTLKIQPAELGDSAVYLCASSQRDSSYERYFGAGTRLSVL.

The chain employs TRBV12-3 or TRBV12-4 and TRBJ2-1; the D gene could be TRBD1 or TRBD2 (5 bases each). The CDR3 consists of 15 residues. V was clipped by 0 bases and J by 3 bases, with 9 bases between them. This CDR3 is CASSLAWGYYNEQFF. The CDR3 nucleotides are TGTGCCAGCAGTTTAGCGTGGGGGTACTACAATGAGCAGTTCTTC.

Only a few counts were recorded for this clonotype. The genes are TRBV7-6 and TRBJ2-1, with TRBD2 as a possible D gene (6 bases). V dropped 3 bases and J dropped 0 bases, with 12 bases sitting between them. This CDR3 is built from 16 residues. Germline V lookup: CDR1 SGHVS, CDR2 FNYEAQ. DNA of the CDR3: TGTGCCAGCAGCTTCAGAATCGGGAGCTCCTACAATGAGCAGTTCTTC. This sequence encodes CASSFRIGSSYNEQFF.

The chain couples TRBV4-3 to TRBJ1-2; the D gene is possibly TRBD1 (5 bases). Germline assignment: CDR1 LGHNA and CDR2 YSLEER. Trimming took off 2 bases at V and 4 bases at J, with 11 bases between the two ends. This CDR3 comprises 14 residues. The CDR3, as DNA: TGCGCCAGCAGCCAATCCGGGGGTTCCTATGGCTACACCTTC. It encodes CASSQSGGSYGYTF.

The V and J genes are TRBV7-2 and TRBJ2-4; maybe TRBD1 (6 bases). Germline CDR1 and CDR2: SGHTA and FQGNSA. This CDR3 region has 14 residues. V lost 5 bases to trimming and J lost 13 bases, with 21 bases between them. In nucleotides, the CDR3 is TGTGCCAGCAGCGGACAGAGTGTGGGTGTTGAGCAGTACTTC. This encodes CASSGQSVGVEQYF.

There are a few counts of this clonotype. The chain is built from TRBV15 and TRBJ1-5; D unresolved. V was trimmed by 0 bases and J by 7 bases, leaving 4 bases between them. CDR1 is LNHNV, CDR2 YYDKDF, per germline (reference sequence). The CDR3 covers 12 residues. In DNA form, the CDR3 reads TGTGCCACCAGCAGAGATTGGCAGCCCCAGCATTTT. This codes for CATSRDWQPQHF.

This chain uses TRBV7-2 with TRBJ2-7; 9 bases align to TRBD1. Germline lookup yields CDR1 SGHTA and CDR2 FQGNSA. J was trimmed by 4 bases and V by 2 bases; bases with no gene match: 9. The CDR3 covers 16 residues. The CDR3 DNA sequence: TGTGCCAGCAGCTTACCTACAACAGGGGGCGGGTACGAGCAGTACTTC. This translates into CASSLPTTGGGYEQYF.

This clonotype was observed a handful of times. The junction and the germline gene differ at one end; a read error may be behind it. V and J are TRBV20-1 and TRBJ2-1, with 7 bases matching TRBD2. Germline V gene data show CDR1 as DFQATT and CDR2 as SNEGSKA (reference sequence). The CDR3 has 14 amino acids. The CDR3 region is CSAGDGGGYNEQFF. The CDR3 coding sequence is TGCAGTGCTGGAGATGGGGGGGGGTACAATGAGCAGTTCTTC.

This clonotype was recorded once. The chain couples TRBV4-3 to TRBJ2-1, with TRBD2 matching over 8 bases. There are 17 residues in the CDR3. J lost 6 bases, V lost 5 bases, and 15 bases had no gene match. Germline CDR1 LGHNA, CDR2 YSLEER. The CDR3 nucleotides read TGCGCCAGCAGCAGGGGGAGCCCGGGGGGGCTGGGCAATGAGCAGTTCTTC. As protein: CASSRGSPGGLGNEQFF.

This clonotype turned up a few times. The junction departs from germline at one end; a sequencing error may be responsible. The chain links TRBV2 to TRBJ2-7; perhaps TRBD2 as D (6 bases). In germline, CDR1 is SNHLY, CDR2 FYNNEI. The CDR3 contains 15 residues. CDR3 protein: CASSEGDSRSYEQYF. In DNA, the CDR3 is TGTGCCAGCAGCGAAGGGGACTCCCGCTCCTACGAGCAGTACTTC.

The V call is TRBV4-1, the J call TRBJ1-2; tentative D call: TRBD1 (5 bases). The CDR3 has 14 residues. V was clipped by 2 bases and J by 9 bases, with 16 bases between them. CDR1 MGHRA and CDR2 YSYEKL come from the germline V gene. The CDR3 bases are TGCGCCAGCAGCCAACCCTGGCAGGGACTTCGCTACACCTTC. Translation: CASSQPWQGLRYTF.

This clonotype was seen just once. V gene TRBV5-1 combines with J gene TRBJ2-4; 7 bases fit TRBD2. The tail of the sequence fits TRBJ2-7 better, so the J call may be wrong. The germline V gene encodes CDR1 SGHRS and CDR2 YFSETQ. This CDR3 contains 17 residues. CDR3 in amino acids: CASSFATGLAGTYEQYF. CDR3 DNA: TGCGCCAGCAGCTTCGCTACCGGATTAGCGGGCACTTACGAGCAGTACTTC.

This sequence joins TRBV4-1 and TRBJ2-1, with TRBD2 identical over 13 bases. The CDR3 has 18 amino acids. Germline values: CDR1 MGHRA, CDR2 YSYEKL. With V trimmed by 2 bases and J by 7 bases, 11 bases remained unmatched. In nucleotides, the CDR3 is TGCGCCAGCAGCCAAACCCTCCCCCAGGGACTAGCGGGGAATGAGCAGTTCTTC. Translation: CASSQTLPQGLAGNEQFF.

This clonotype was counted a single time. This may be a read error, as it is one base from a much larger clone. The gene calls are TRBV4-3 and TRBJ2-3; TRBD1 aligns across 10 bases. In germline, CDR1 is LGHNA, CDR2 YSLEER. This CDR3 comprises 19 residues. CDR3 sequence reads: CASSQDGYLGQGVTDTEYF. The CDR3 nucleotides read TGCGCCAGCAGCCAAGATGGCTACCTCGGACAGGGGGTCACAGATACGGAGTATTTT.

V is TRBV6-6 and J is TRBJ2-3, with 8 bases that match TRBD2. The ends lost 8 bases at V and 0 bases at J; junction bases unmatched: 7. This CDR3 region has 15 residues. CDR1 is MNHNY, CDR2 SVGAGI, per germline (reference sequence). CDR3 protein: CASRLAGRSTDTQYF. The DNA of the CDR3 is TGTGCCAGCCGATTAGCGGGGCGAAGCACAGATACGCAGTATTTT.

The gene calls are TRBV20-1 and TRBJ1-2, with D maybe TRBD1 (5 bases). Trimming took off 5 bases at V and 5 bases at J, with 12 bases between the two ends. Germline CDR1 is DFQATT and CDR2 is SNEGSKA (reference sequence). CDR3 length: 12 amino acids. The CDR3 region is CSAAWSGYGYTF. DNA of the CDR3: TGCAGTGCTGCTTGGTCAGGGTATGGCTACACCTTC.

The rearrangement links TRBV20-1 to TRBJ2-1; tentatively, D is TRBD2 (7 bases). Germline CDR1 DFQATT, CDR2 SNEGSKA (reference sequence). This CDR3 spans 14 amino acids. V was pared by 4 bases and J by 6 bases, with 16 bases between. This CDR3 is CSAKQGGIGNEQFF. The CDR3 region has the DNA TGCAGTGCTAAACAGGGAGGGATTGGCAATGAGCAGTTCTTC.

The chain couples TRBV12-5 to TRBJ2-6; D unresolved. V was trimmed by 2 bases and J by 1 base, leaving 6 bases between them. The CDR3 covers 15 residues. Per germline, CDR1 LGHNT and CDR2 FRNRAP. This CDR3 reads CASGLTTSGANVLTF. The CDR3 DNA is TGTGCTAGTGGTTTGACAACATCTGGGGCCAACGTCCTGACTTTC. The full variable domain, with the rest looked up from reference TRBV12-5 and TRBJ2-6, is DARVTQTPRHKVTEMGQEVTMRCQPILGHNTVFWYRQTMMQGLELLAYFRNRAPLDDSGMPKDRFSAEMPDATLATLKIQPSEPRDSAVYFCASGLTTSGANVLTFGAGSRLTVL.